These 10 T cell receptor beta chains were sequenced from one sample in a study of cytomegalovirus exposure and HLA in healthy donors. Both 60 Vbeta primers and 13 Jbeta primers went into the PCR. The table came from immunoSEQ multiplex PCR; TCRdb's copy has only in-frame clones and leaves some out. The sample data list about 100,000 clones. Sample: PBMCs. The receptors originated from a man aged 50 to 59 in good health and CMV-seronegative.

The chain joins TRBV18 to TRBJ2-1; D unresolved. The V end lost 4 bases, the J end lost 0 bases, and 10 bases lay between the germline ends. The CDR3 loop spans 15 amino acids. CDR1 KGHSH and CDR2 LQKENI come from the germline V gene. CDR3 protein: CASSQIQDSYNEQFF. The CDR3 bases are TGTGCCAGCTCACAGATTCAGGACTCCTACAATGAGCAGTTCTTC.

The chain employs TRBV6-6 and TRBJ1-1; D gene unclear. Germline V gene lookup returns CDR1 MNHNY and CDR2 SVGAGI (reference sequence). The CDR3 is 13 amino acids. The ends were cut back, 6 bases at V and 1 base at J, with 9 bases in the middle. CDR3 sequence reads: CASSYGQNTEAFF. CDR3 nucleotide sequence: TGTGCCAGCAGCTACGGGCAGAACACTGAAGCTTTCTTT.

The rearrangement uses TRBV6-5 and TRBJ1-3; D not certain. Germline V gene data show CDR1 as MNHEY and CDR2 as SVGAGI. The CDR3 sequence is 14 residues long. The V gene lost 2 bases and the J gene lost 4 bases, with 9 bases spanning the gap. In nucleotides, the CDR3 is TGTGCCAGCAGTTACCTGCCGAGGGGAAACACCATATATTTT. Protein: CASSYLPRGNTIYF.

The chain couples TRBV7-2 to TRBJ2-1, with D unresolved. Per germline, CDR1 SGHTA and CDR2 FQGNSA. Trimming took off 1 base at V and 4 bases at J, with 11 bases between the two ends. The CDR3 contains 15 residues. The CDR3 DNA is TGTGCCAGCAGCTTAGACCGAGCGCCTTACAATGAGCAGTTCTTC. Translation gives CASSLDRAPYNEQFF.

The J gene is TRBJ1-1, the V gene TRBV7-2; 8 nucleotides line up with TRBD1. The CDR3 length is 13 residues. CDR1 and CDR2 from the germline V gene are SGHTA and FQGNSA. The J segment lost 5 bases and the V segment lost 6 bases, leaving 5 bases of the junction unmatched. In DNA form, the CDR3 reads TGTGCCAGCAGTCAGGGGGCTAGTACTGAAGCTTTCTTT. Translated: CASSQGASTEAFF.

This chain links TRBV7-9 with TRBJ2-3; the D gene is possibly TRBD1 (5 bases). Germline lookup yields CDR1 SEHNR and CDR2 FQNEAQ (reference sequence). The CDR3 length is 16 residues. V was cut by 5 bases and J by 0 bases, with 15 bases left in between. CDR3 sequence reads: CASSPETDLSTDTQYF. The CDR3, as DNA: TGTGCCAGCAGCCCAGAGACAGACCTTAGCACAGATACGCAGTATTTT.

The rearrangement links TRBV27 to TRBJ1-2; 9 bases are a match to TRBD1. The CDR3 has 14 residues. The J segment lost 2 bases and the V segment lost 6 bases, leaving 4 bases of the junction unmatched. CDR1 and CDR2 (germline): MNHEY, SMNVEV (reference sequence). For the CDR3, the DNA is TGTGCCAGCAGCCGGGGACAGGGAAACTATGGCTACACCTTC. Its translation is CASSRGQGNYGYTF.

This CDR3 is CASRSDRPGANVLTF. Here the CDR3 DNA reads TGTGCCAGCAGGTCAGACAGACCTGGGGCCAACGTCCTGACTTTC. The rearrangement links TRBV6-5 to TRBJ2-6; D perhaps matches TRBD1 (5 bases). The V end lost 6 bases, the J end lost 2 bases, and 11 bases lay between the germline ends. The CDR3 sequence is 15 residues long. CDR1 and CDR2 from the germline V gene are MNHEY and SVGAGI.

The rearrangement links TRBV14 to TRBJ2-7, with D possibly being TRBD1 (5 bases). The germline V gene encodes CDR1 SGHDN and CDR2 FVKESK. The CDR3 sequence is 16 residues long. V lost 0 bases, J lost 2 bases, and 14 bases lay in between. Written as DNA, the CDR3 is TGTGCCAGCAGCCAAGACGGCGTGAACAGGCCCTACGAGCAGTACTTC. Amino acids: CASSQDGVNRPYEQYF.

The V and J genes are TRBV9 and TRBJ1-3, with D hard to call. V shed 3 bases and J shed 4 bases, with 14 bases lying between them. Germline-derived CDR1 and CDR2 are SGDLS and YYNGEE. This CDR3 comprises 15 residues. This chain's CDR3 is CASSGAPYRGNTIYF. CDR3 coding DNA: TGTGCCAGCAGCGGCGCCCCCTACCGAGGAAACACCATATATTTT.